This T cell receptor beta chain was identified during a study of T-cell reconstitution after alpha-beta-depleted transplantation in children. Whole-study results and caveats: When one year had passed after transplant, most T-cell counts and diversity came from newly produced T cells. Reportedly, roughly two months post-transplant, alpha-beta T cells arose from several hundred expanded graft clones. High day-60 TCRbeta diversity in some patients came from surviving recipient T cells and thymic progenitors.

A library of TCRbeta sequences, prepared with unique molecular identifiers, was generated. TCRdb analysed the PCR reads with MiXCR anew, one entry per CDR3 protein. This repertoire shows about 110,000 distinct CDR3 sequences, around 6.4% found once; its top ten account for more than 20%. Deletions cut 2 bases from V and 1 base from J, with 6 bases between. From germline, CDR1 is LNHNV and CDR2 YYDKDF (reference sequence). This CDR3 spans 14 amino acids. The sample holds many counts of this clonotype. Antigen unknown. Here the sequenced sample was PBMCs, mostly from graft donor cells, taken 360 days after TCRalphabeta/CD19-depleted stem cell transplant. This chain joins TRBV15 and TRBJ1-5, with a possible D match to TRBD1 (5 bases). The clonotype originates from a male patient aged 2 to 9 who had a stem cell transplant for acute lymphoblastic leukemia, so the T cells may come from the graft donor. CDR3 protein: CATSRKGSNQPQHF. CDR3 sequence (DNA): TGTGCCACCAGCAGAAAGGGGAGCAATCAGCCCCAGCATTTT.